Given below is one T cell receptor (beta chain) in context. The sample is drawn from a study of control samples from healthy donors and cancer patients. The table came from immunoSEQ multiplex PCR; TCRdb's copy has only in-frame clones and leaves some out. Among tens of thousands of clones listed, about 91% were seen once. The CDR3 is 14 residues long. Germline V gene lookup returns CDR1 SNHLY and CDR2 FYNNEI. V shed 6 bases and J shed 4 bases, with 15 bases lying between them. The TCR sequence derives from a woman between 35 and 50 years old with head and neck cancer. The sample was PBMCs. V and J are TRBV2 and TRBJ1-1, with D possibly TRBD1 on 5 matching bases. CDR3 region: CASSDRIQSTEAFF. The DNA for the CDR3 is TGTGCCAGCAGCGACAGAATACAGAGCACTGAAGCTTTCTTT.